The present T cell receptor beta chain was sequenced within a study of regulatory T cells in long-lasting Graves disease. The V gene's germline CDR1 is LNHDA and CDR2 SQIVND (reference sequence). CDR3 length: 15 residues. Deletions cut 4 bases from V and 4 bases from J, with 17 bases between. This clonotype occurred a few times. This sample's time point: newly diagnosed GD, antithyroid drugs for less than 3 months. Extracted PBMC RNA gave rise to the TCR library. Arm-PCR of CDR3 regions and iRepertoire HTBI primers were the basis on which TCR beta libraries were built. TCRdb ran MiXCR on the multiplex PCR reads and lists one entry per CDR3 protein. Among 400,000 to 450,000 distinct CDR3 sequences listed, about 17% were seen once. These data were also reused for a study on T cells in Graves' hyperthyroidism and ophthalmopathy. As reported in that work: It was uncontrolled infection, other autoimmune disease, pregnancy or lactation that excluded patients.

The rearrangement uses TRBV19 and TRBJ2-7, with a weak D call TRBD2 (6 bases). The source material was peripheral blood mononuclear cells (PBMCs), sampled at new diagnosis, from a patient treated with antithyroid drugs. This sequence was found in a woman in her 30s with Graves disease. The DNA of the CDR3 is TGTGCCAGTAGTACGTCCGGACTGGGGGGATACGAGCAGTACTTC. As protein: CASSTSGLGGYEQYF.